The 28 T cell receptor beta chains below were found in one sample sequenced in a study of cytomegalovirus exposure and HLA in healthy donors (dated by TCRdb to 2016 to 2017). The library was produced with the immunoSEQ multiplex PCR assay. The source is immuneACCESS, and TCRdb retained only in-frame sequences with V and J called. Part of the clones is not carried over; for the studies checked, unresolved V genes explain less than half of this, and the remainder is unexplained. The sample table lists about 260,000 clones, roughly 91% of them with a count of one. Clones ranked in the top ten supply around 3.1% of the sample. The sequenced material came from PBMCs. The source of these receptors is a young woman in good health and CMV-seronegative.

In nucleotides, the CDR3 is TGTGCCAGCAGCTTTGGGGGCGGTGAAAAACTGTTTTTT. This sequence encodes CASSFGGGEKLFF. V usage is TRBV11-1 and J usage is TRBJ1-4; D may be TRBD1 (6 bases). The germline CDR1 and CDR2 sequences are SGHAT and FQDESV (reference sequence). Trimming pared 3 bases from V and 7 bases from J, leaving 9 bases between. This CDR3 spans 13 amino acids.

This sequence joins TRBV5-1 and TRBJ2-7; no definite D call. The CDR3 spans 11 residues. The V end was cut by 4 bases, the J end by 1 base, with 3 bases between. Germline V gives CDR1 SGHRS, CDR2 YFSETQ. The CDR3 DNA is TGCGCCAGCAGCAATTCCTACGAGCAGTACTTC. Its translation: CASSNSYEQYF. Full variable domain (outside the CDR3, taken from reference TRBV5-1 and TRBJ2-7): KAGVTQTPRYLIKTRGQQVTLSCSPISGHRSVSWYQQTPGQGLQFLFEYFSETQRNKGNFPGRFSGRQFSNSRSEMNVSTLELGDSALYLCASSNSYEQYFGPGTRLTVT.

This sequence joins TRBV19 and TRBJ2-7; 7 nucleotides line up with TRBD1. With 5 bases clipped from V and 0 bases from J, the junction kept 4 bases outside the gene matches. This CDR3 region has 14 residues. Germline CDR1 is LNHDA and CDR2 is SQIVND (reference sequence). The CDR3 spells CASSAGTDSYEQYF. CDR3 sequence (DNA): TGTGCCAGTAGTGCCGGGACAGACTCCTACGAGCAGTACTTC.

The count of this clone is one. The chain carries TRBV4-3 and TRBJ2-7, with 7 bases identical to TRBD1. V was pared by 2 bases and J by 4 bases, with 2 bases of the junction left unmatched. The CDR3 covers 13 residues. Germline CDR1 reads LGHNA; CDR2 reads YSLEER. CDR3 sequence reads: CASSQKTGYEQYF. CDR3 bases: TGCGCCAGCAGCCAAAAGACAGGGTACGAGCAGTACTTC.

This CDR3 reads CASSPSTSGLSSYNEQFF. The CDR3 DNA reads as TGTGCCAGCAGTCCCTCGACTAGCGGGCTTTCCTCCTACAATGAGCAGTTCTTC. J is TRBJ2-1 and V is TRBV27; 10 bases map to TRBD2. This CDR3 is 18 amino acids long. CDR1 is MNHEY, CDR2 SMNVEV, per germline (reference sequence). V shed 5 bases, J shed 0 bases, and the junction held 10 bases outside the gene matches.

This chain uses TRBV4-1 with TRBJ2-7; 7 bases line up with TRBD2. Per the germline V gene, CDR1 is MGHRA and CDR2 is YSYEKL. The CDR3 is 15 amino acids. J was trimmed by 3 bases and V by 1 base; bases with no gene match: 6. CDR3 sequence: CASSQAPSGIYEQYF. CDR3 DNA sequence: TGCGCCAGCAGCCAAGCGCCTAGCGGAATCTACGAGCAGTACTTC.

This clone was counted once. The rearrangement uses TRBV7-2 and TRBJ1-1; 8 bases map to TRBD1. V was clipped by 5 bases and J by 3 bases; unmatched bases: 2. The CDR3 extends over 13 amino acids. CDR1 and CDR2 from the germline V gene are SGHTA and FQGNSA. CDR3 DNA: TGTGCCAGCAGCCGGGACAGGTACACTGAAGCTTTCTTT. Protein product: CASSRDRYTEAFF.

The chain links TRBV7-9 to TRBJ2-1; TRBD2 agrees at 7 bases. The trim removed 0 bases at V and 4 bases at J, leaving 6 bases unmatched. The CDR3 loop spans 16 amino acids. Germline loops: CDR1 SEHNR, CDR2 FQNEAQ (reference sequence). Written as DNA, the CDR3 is TGTGCCAGCAGCTTAGCCGCGGGAGCGGCTTACAATGAGCAGTTCTTC. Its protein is CASSLAAGAAYNEQFF.

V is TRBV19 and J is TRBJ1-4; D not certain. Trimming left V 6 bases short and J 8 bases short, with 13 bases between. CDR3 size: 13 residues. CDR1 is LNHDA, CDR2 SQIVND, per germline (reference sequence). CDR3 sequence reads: CASRSSGEEKLFF. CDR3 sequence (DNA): TGTGCCAGTAGGTCAAGCGGGGAAGAAAAACTGTTTTTT.

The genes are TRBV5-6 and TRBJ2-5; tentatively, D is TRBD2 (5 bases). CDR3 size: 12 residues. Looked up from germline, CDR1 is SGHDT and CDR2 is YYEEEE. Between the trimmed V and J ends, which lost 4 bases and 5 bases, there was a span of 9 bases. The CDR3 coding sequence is TGTGCCAGCAGCCGGGGTGGGGAGACCCAGTACTTC. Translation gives CASSRGGETQYF.

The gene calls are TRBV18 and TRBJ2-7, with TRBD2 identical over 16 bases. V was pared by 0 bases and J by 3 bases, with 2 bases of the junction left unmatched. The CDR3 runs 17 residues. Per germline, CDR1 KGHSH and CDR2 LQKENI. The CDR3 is CASSPPGLAGGNYEQYF. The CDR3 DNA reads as TGTGCCAGCTCACCACCGGGACTAGCGGGAGGGAACTACGAGCAGTACTTC.

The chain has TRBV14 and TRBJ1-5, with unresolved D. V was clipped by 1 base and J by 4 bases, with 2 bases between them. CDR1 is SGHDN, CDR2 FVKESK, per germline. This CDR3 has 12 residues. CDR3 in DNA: TGTGCCAGCAGCCAAGGTAATCAGCCCCAGCATTTT. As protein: CASSQGNQPQHF.

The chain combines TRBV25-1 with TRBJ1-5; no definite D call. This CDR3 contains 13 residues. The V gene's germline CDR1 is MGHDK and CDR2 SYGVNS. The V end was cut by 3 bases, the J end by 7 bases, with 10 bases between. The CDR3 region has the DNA TGTGCCAGCAGTGACCCGTCGGGGCAGCCCCAGCATTTT. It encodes CASSDPSGQPQHF.

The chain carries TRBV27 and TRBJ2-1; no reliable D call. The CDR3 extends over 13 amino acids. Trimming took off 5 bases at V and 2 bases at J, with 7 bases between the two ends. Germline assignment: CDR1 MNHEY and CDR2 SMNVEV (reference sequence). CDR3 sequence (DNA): TGTGCCAGCAGTACCCCCCCCTACAATGAGCAGTTCTTC. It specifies CASSTPPYNEQFF.

The CDR3 nucleotides read TGCGCCAGCAGCTTTGCAGGGCGAGAGACCCAGTACTTC. Protein product: CASSFAGRETQYF. The chain combines TRBV5-1 with TRBJ2-5; a weak D match, TRBD1 (5 bases). This CDR3 is 13 amino acids long. V lost 2 bases and J lost 4, with 9 bases in between. Germline V lookup: CDR1 SGHRS, CDR2 YFSETQ.

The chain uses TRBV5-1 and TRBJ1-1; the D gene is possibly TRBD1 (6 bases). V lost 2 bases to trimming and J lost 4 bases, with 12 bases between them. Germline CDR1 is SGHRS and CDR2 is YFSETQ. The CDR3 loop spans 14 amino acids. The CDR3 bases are TGCGCCAGCAGCTTTGGGGGCGCGGCCACTGAAGCTTTCTTT. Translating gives CASSFGGAATEAFF.

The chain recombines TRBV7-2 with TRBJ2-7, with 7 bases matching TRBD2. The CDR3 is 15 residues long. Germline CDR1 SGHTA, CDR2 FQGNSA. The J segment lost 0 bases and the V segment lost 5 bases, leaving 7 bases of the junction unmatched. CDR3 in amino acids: CASSPRTSLSYEQYF. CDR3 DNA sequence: TGTGCCAGCAGCCCGAGGACTAGTCTCTCCTACGAGCAGTACTTC.

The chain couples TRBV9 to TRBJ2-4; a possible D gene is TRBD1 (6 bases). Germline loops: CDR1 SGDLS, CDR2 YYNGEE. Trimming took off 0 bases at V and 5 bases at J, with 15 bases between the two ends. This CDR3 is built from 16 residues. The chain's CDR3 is CASSVDLQGRENIQYF. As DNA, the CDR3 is TGTGCCAGCAGCGTAGATCTACAGGGAAGGGAAAACATTCAGTACTTC.

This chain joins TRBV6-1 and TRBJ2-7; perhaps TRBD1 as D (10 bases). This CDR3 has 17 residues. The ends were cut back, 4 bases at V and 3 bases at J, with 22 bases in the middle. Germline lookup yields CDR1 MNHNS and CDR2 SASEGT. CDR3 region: CASSGTGGLAGDYEQYF. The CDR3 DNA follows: TGTGCCAGCAGTGGGACAGGGGGTTTAGCGGGAGACTACGAGCAGTACTTC.

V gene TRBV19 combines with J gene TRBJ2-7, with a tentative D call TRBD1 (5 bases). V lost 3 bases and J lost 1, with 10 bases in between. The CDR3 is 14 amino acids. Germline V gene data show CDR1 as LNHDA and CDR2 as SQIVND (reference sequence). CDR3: CASSMAAGSYEQYF. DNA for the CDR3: TGTGCCAGTAGTATGGCGGCAGGGTCCTACGAGCAGTACTTC.

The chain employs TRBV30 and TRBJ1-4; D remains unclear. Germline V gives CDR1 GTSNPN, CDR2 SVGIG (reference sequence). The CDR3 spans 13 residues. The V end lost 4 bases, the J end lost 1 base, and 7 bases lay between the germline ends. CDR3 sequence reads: CAWKGITNEKLFF. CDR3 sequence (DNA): TGTGCCTGGAAGGGCATAACTAATGAAAAACTGTTTTTT. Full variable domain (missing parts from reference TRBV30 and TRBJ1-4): SQTIHQWPATLVQPVGSPLSLECTVEGTSNPNLYWYRQAAGRGLQLLFYSVGIGQISSEVPQNLSASRPQDRQFILSSKKLLLSDSGFYLCAWKGITNEKLFFGSGTQLSVL.

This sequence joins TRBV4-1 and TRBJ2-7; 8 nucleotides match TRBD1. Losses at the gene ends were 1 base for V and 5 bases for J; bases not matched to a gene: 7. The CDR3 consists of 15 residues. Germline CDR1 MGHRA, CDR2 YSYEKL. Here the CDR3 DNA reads TGCGCCAGCAGCCAAGGGAGACAGGGGATCAACGAGCAGTACTTC. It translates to CASSQGRQGINEQYF.

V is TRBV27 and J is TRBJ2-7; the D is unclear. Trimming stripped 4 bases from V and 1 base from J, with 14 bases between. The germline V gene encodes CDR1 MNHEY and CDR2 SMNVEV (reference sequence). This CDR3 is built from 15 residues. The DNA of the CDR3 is TGTGCCAGCAGTTCCGTTCCCAGCACATCCTACGAGCAGTACTTC. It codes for CASSSVPSTSYEQYF.

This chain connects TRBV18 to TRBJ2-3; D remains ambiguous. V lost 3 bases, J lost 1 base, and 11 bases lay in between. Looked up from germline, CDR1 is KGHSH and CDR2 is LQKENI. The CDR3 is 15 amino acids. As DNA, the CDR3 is TGTGCCAGCTCACCGGTAGTGGGCGGCACAGATACGCAGTATTTT. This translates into CASSPVVGGTDTQYF.

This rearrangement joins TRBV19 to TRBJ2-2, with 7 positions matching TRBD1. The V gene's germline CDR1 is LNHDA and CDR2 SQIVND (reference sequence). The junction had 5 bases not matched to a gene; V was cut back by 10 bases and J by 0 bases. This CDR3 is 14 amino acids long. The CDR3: CATRTGSNTGELFF. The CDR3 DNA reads TGTGCCACTAGGACAGGTTCGAACACCGGGGAGCTGTTTTTT.

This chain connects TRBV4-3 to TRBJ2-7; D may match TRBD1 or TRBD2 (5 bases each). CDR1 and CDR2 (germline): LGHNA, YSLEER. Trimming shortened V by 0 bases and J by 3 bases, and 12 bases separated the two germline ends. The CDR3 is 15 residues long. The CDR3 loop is CASSQEWGSGYEQYF. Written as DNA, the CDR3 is TGCGCCAGCAGCCAAGAATGGGGGAGCGGCTACGAGCAGTACTTC.

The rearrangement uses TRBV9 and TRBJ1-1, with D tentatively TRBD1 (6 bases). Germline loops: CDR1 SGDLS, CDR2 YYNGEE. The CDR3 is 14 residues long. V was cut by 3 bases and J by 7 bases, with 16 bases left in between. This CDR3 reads CASSGSGVTGEAFF. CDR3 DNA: TGTGCCAGCAGCGGATCAGGGGTAACGGGTGAAGCTTTCTTT.

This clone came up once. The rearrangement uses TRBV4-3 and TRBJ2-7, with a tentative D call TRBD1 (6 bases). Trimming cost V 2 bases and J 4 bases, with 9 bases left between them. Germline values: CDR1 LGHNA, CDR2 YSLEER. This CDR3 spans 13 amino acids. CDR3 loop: CASSQNQGYEQYF. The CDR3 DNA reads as TGCGCCAGCAGCCAAAACCAGGGGTACGAGCAGTACTTC.